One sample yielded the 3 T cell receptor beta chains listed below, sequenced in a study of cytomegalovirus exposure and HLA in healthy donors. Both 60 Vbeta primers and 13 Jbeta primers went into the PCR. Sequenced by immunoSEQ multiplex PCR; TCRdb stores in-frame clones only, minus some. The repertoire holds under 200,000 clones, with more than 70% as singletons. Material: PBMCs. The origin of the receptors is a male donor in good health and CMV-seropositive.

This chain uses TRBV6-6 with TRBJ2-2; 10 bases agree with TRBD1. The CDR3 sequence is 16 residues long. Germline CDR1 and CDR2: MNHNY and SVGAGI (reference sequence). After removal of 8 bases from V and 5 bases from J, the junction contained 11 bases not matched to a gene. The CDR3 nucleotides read TGTGCCAGCCAGAATTTGTGGGGACAGGGGACCGGGGAGCTGTTTTTT. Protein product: CASQNLWGQGTGELFF.

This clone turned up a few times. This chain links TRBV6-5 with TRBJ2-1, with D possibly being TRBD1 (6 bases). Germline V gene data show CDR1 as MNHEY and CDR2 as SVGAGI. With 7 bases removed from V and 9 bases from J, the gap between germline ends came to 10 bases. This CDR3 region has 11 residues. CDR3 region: CASNQGIEQFF. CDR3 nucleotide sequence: TGTGCCAGCAACCAGGGGATTGAGCAGTTCTTC.

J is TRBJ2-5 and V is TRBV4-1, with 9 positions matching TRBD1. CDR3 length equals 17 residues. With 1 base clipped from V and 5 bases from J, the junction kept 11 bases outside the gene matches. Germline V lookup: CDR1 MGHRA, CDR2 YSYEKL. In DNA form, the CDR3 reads TGCGCCAGCAGCCAAGTGTATGCGGGACAGGGATCGGAGACCCAGTACTTC. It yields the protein CASSQVYAGQGSETQYF.